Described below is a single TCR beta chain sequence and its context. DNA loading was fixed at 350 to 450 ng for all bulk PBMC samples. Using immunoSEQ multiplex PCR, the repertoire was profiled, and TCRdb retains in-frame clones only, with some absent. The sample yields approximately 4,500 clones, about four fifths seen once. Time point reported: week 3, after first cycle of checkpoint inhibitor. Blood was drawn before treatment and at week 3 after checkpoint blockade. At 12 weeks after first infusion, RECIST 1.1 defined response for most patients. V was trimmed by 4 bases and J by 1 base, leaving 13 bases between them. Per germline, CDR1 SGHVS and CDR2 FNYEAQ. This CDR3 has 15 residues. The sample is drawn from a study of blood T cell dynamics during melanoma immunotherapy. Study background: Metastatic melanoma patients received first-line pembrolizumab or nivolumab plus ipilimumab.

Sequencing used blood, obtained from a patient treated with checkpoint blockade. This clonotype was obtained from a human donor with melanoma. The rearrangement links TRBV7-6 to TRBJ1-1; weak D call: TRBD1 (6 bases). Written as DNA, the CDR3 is TGTGCCAGCAGCTCACCGAGAGGGGGGAACACTGAAGCTTTCTTT. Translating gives CASSSPRGGNTEAFF. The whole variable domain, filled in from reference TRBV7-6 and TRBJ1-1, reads GAGVSQSPRYKVTKRGQDVALRCDPISGHVSLYWYRQALGQGPEFLTYFNYEAQQDKSGLPNDRFSAERPEGSISTLTIQRTEQRDSAMYRCASSSPRGGNTEAFFGQGTRLTVV.